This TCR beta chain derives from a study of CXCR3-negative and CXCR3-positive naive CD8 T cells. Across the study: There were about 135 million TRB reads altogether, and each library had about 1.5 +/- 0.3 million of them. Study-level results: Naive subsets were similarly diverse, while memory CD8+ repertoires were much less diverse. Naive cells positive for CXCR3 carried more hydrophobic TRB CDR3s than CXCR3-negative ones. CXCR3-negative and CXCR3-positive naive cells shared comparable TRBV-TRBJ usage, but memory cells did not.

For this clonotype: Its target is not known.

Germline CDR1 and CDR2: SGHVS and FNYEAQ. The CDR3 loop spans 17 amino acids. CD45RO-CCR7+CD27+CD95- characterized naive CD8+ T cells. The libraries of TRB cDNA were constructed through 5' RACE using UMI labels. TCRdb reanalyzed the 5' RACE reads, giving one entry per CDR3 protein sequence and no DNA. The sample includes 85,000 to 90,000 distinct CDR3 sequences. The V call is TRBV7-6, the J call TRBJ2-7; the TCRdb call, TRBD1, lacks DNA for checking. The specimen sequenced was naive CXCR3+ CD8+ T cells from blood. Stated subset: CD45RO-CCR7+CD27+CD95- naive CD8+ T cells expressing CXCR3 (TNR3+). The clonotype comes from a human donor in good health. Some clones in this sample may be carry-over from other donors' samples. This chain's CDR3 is CASSLASPGDFSYEQYF.